The rows below give T cell receptor beta chains drawn from one sample of a study of control samples from healthy donors and cancer patients. TCRdb's table, derived via immunoSEQ multiplex PCR, lists solely in-frame clones and lacks some. Of about 160,000 clones in the sample, 70% to 90% were seen once. The sequencing input was blood. These receptors were obtained from a young man in good health. CDR3s include the opening cysteine and the closing phenylalanine or tryptophan. D genes are given only for firm matches. Clone size appears in some rows only: once, few, many, or a class for an expanded clone.

v_gene	abundance	j_gene	d_gene	CDR3nt	CDR3aa
TRBV4-1	-	TRBJ2-3	TRBD2	TGCGCCAGCAGCCTCGGGGGGGCCGGGGATACGCAGTATTTT	CASSLGGAGDTQYF
TRBV5-1	-	TRBJ1-1	TRBD1	TGCGCCAGCAGCTTATCTACACGACAGGGTGGGGCTGAAGCTTTCTTT	CASSLSTRQGGAEAFF
TRBV6-6	-	TRBJ2-6	-	TGTGCCAGCAGTCTCTCGGGACTTGGGTTGGTTGCTGGGGCCAACGTCCTGACTTTC	CASSLSGLGLVAGANVLTF
TRBV11-2	-	TRBJ2-6	-	TGTGCCAGCAGCTTGTCAACCTCTGGGGCCAACGTCCTGACTTTC	CASSLSTSGANVLTF
TRBV5-6	-	TRBJ2-7	-	TGTGCCAGCAGCTTCGCAGGGGACGAGCAGTACTTC	CASSFAGDEQYF
TRBV7-2	-	TRBJ2-1	-	TGCGCCAGCAGCAGAGATTATAGCTCCTACAATGAGCAGTTCTTC	CASSRDYSSYNEQFF
TRBV14	-	TRBJ1-3	-	TGTGCCAGCAGCCAAGAAGGTTACACCATATATTTT	CASSQEGYTIYF
TRBV28	-	TRBJ1-2	TRBD1	TGTGCCAGCAGTGTCTCCGGGACAGGGGTCGGCTACACCTTC	CASSVSGTGVGYTF
TRBV3-1/TRBV3-2	-	TRBJ2-2	-	TGTGCCAGCAGCCAAGGTTTTGGGGGGCGAACCGGGGAGCTGTTTTTT	CASSQGFGGRTGELFF
TRBV5-1	-	TRBJ1-6	-	TGCGCCAGCAGCCCCCGGGACTCCTACACCTCACCCCTCCACTTT	CASSPRDSYTSPLHF
TRBV7-9	few	TRBJ1-1	-	TGTGCCAGCAGCTTAGTTCGTCCTCGAGGGTTAGTAGAAGCTTTCTTT	CASSLVRPRGLVEAFF
TRBV29-1	-	TRBJ1-2	-	TGCAGCGTTGGCCTCAATGGGCATCCCCAGGGAGGCTACACCTTC	CSVGLNGHPQGGYTF
TRBV28	-	TRBJ2-7	-	TGTGCCAGCAGTTTACTGTTCTACGAGCAGTACTTC	CASSLLFYEQYF
TRBV3-1/TRBV3-2	few	TRBJ2-5	-	TGTGCCAGCAGCCCGATGACTAGATTGGGCGAGACCCAGTACTTC	CASSPMTRLGETQYF
TRBV18	-	TRBJ1-2	TRBD1	TGTGCCAGCTCACCATACCAGGAGACGGGACAGAACTATGGCTACACCTTC	CASSPYQETGQNYGYTF